This T cell receptor beta chain was sequenced during a study of read filtering for tumor transcriptome and immune sequencing. Molecular barcoded adaptors covering alpha/delta and beta/gamma chains were used on roughly 370 ng RNA. TCRdb processed the reads anew with MiXCR; each CDR3 protein has one entry. The table records 43,000 or so distinct CDR3 sequences, about 12% of them present only once. This clonotype occurred many times. Every patient had bone marrow sampled while the disease was active. The CDR3 consists of 17 residues. The J segment lost 3 bases and the V segment lost 10 bases, leaving 16 bases of the junction unmatched. Germline loops: CDR1 ENHRY, CDR2 SYGVKD.

The chain employs TRBV10-3 and TRBJ2-7; 12 nucleotides match TRBD1. Sequenced: a population of CD138-negative cells sorted from bone marrow. This TCR derives from a donor older than 35 with multiple myeloma. DNA for the CDR3: TGTGCCACCGACCCGGGACAGGGGGCTCCAAAGGGCTACGAGCAGTACTTC. Residues: CATDPGQGAPKGYEQYF.